This T cell receptor (beta chain) is from a study of identical twins. About this clonotype itself: Its matching antigen is unknown.

A template switching step contributed a universal primer site, while unique molecular identifiers were present in the cDNA. TCRdb re-called the 5' RACE reads with MiXCR, one entry per CDR3 protein. Here the sample spans about 250,000 distinct CDR3 sequences, roughly 13% being singletons. Study-wide points: Researchers reported weaker excess twin sharing in beta out-of-frame sequences. Out-of-frame TCR alpha sharing in monozygotic twins exceeded recombination model predictions. Memory repertoires showed no such pattern, whereas abundant cord blood beta clonotypes carried fewer insertions.

The CDR3 extends over 12 amino acids. In germline, CDR1 is SQVTM, CDR2 ANQGSEA. Trimming left V 7 bases short and J 0 bases short, with 8 bases between. This sequence joins TRBV29-1 and TRBJ2-3; D gene uncertain. Sequenced input: memory (CD45RO+) T cells sorted from blood. The TCR comes from a woman under 30 in good health. DNA of the CDR3: TGCAGCGGAGTGAGGAGCACAGATACGCAGTATTTT. Its protein product is CSGVRSTDTQYF.